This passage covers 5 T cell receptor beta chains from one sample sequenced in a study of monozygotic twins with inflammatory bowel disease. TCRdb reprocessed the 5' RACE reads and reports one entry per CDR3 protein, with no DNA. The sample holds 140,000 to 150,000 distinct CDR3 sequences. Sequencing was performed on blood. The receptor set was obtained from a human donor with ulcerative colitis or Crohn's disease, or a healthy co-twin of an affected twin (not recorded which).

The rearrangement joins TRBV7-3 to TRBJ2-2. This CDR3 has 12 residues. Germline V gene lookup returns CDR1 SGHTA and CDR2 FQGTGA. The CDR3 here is CASSSDSGELFF.

The CDR3 sequence: CASSLAGVSTDTQYF. The chain employs TRBV5-1 and TRBJ2-3. CDR1 is SGHRS, CDR2 YFSETQ, per germline. This CDR3 comprises 15 residues.

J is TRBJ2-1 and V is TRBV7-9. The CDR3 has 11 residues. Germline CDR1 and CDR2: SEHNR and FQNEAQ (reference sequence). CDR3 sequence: CASSPFDEQFF.

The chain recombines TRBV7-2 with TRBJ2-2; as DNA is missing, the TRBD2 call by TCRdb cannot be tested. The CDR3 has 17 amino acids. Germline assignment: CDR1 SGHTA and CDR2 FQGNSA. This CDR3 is CASSLARLAGNTGELFF.

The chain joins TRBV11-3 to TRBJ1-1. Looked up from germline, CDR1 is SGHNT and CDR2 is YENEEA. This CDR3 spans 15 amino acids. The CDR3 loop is CASSLDSKADTEAFF.